This T cell receptor (beta chain) was captured by sequencing in a study of CD8 T cells in ankylosing spondylitis. Study outcomes and limitations: Reported data indicate significant enrichment of disease-linked clones within matched ankylosing spondylitis synovial fluid. Existing reports had already noted some motif variants in reactive arthritis synovial fluid and blood.

Using quantitative 5'-RACE with molecular barcodes, the authors made TCR beta libraries. TCRdb processed the 5' RACE reads anew with MiXCR; each CDR3 protein has one entry. The table lists roughly 100,000 distinct CDR3 sequences, almost 8.5% of them singletons, with 8.5% to 10% in the top ten. Concerning this clonotype: What it recognizes is unknown.

Germline CDR1 is SGHVS and CDR2 is FNYEAQ. J lost 8 bases, V lost 5 bases, and 4 bases had no gene match. CDR3 size: 13 residues. V gene TRBV7-6 combines with J gene TRBJ1-4; 8 nucleotides align to TRBD1. The sample taken for sequencing was blood, either unsorted or a sorted T cell fraction (not recorded which). The sequence was obtained from a male donor with ankylosing spondylitis or in good health (not recorded which). The CDR3 DNA reads as TGTGCCAGCAGCCCCGGACAGGGAGAAAAACTGTTTTTT. Amino acid sequence: CASSPGQGEKLFF.